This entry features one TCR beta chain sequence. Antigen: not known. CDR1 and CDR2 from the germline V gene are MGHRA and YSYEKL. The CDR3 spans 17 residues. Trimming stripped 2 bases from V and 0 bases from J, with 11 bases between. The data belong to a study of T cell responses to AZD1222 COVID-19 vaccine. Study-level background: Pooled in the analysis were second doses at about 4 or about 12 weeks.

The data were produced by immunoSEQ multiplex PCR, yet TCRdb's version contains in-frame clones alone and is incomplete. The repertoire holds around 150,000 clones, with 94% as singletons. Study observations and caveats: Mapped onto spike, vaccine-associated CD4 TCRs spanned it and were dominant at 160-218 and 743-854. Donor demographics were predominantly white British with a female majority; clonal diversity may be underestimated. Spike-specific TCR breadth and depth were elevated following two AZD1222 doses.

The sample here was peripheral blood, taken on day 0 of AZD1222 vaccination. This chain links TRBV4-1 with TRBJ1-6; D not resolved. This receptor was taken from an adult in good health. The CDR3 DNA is TGCGCCAGCAGCCAACCGGACGTGAGCTCCTATAATTCACCCCTCCACTTT. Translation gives CASSQPDVSSYNSPLHF.